This entry lists 28 T cell receptor beta chains sequenced from one sample in a study of blood T cell repertoires in COVID-19. Clones were read by immunoSEQ multiplex PCR, and TCRdb kept only the in-frame ones, dropping some. The sample lists under 200,000 clones; roughly 78% were seen once. The material sequenced was peripheral blood. Receptors originate from a man in his 70s with active or convalescent COVID-19.

CDR3 bases: TGTGCCAGCAGCCAAATGGGACAGTTCTATGGCTACACCTTC. Its protein product is CASSQMGQFYGYTF. This rearrangement joins TRBV3-1 (or the pseudogene TRBV3-2) to TRBJ1-2, with TRBD1 matching over 7 bases. The CDR3 totals 14 residues. Germline CDR1 reads LGHDT; CDR2 reads YNNKEL (reference sequence). Losses at the gene ends were 2 bases for V and 4 bases for J; bases not matched to a gene: 4.

This rearrangement joins TRBV2 to TRBJ2-5; 9 positions match TRBD2. The CDR3 contains 14 residues. From germline, CDR1 is SNHLY and CDR2 FYNNEI. Trimming removed 10 bases from V and 4 bases from J; junction bases left unmatched: 10. The CDR3 coding sequence is TGTGCCACTAAAGCGGGGGGCTCTATAGAGACCCAGTACTTC. Translating gives CATKAGGSIETQYF. Using reference TRBV2 and TRBJ2-5 for the parts outside the CDR3, the full variable domain is EPEVTQTPSHQVTQMGQEVILRCVPISNHLYFYWYRQILGQKVEFLVSFYNNEISEKSEIFDDQFSVERPDGSNFTLKIRSTKLEDSAMYFCATKAGGSIETQYFGPGTRLLVL.

J is TRBJ1-2 and V is TRBV7-6; D is perhaps TRBD1 (5 bases). The CDR3 covers 16 residues. V was pared by 1 base and J by 8 bases, with 20 bases between. CDR1 and CDR2 (germline): SGHVS, FNYEAQ. Here the CDR3 DNA reads TGTGCCAGCAGCTTAGGGGCGGGGCGGCGGGTGAACGGCTACACCTTC. It yields the protein CASSLGAGRRVNGYTF.

The CDR3 reads CASSLGTGVGNQPQHF. CDR3 bases: TGCGCCAGCAGCTTGGGGACAGGGGTTGGCAATCAGCCCCAGCATTTT. The chain carries TRBV5-1 and TRBJ1-5; 9 bases match TRBD1. Germline V gene sequence: CDR1 SGHRS, CDR2 YFSETQ. The length of the CDR3 is 16 residues. The junction had 3 bases not matched to a gene; V was cut back by 0 bases and J by 2 bases. Variable domain in full (rest from reference TRBV5-1 and TRBJ1-5): KAGVTQTPRYLIKTRGQQVTLSCSPISGHRSVSWYQQTPGQGLQFLFEYFSETQRNKGNFPGRFSGRQFSNSRSEMNVSTLELGDSALYLCASSLGTGVGNQPQHFGDGTRLSIL.

The chain carries TRBV28 and TRBJ1-3; 8 bases are a match to TRBD1. This CDR3 is built from 14 residues. In germline, CDR1 is MDHEN, CDR2 SYDVKM. V lost 7 bases and J lost 2; bases outside the gene matches: 4. CDR3 residues: CASTHRGAGNTIYF. The CDR3 DNA is TGTGCCAGCACCCACAGGGGGGCTGGAAACACCATATATTTT.

This chain links TRBV9 with TRBJ1-2, with D maybe TRBD1 (6 bases). The CDR3 runs to 14 residues. Trimming took 3 bases from V and 5 from J, leaving 14 bases between them. Germline V gives CDR1 SGDLS, CDR2 YYNGEE. The CDR3 region is CASSDRVGGYGYTF. CDR3 nucleotide sequence: TGTGCCAGCAGCGACAGGGTAGGAGGTTATGGCTACACCTTC.

The chain links TRBV20-1 to TRBJ2-7; 9 positions match TRBD2. The CDR3 runs to 15 residues. Per the germline V gene, CDR1 is DFQATT and CDR2 is SNEGSKA (reference sequence). V was clipped by 3 bases and J by 1 base; unmatched bases: 7. The CDR3 sequence: CSASGGTSRSYEQYF. The CDR3 DNA is TGCAGTGCTAGTGGTGGGACTAGCAGATCCTACGAGCAGTACTTC.

This sequence joins TRBV5-1 and TRBJ1-1, with unresolved D. Germline values: CDR1 SGHRS, CDR2 YFSETQ. The CDR3 spans 15 residues. The V end lost 2 bases, the J end lost 0 bases, and 11 bases lay between the germline ends. CDR3 residues: CASSFRSDMNTEAFF. DNA of the CDR3: TGCGCCAGCAGCTTTAGGTCCGACATGAACACTGAAGCTTTCTTT.

V and J are TRBV12-3 or TRBV12-4 and TRBJ1-1; a possible D gene is TRBD1 (6 bases). With 5 bases removed from V and 1 base from J, the gap between germline ends came to 8 bases. The CDR3 covers 13 residues. The DNA of the CDR3 is TGTGCCAGCAGTGCCAGGGGGAACACTGAAGCTTTCTTT. Translated, it gives CASSARGNTEAFF.

The V and J genes are TRBV4-1 and TRBJ1-5; D remains ambiguous. This CDR3 has 16 residues. Trimming cost V 0 bases and J 10 bases, with 19 bases left between them. In germline, CDR1 is MGHRA, CDR2 YSYEKL. For the CDR3, the DNA is TGCGCCAGCAGCCAAGAAGGTTCAGTAGCGAATGGACCCCAGCATTTT. Translating it yields CASSQEGSVANGPQHF.

The rearrangement joins TRBV9 to TRBJ2-5; weak D call: TRBD2 (6 bases). V dropped 2 bases and J dropped 3 bases, with 14 bases sitting between them. Germline V gene lookup returns CDR1 SGDLS and CDR2 YYNGEE. This CDR3 is 15 amino acids long. CDR3 residues: CASSVAAGTKETQYF. In DNA form, the CDR3 reads TGTGCCAGCAGCGTGGCAGCGGGCACTAAAGAGACCCAGTACTTC.

The CDR3 nucleotides read TGTGCCTGGACACCAAATCCAGGGTCGCACACTGAAGCTTTCTTT. It codes for CAWTPNPGSHTEAFF. The rearrangement joins TRBV30 to TRBJ1-1, with a possible D match to TRBD1 (5 bases). CDR3 size: 15 residues. V dropped 4 bases and J dropped 3 bases, with 18 bases sitting between them. Germline V gene lookup returns CDR1 GTSNPN and CDR2 SVGIG (reference sequence).

The chain combines TRBV9 with TRBJ1-2; TRBD1 matches 9 bases. Germline V gives CDR1 SGDLS, CDR2 YYNGEE. The CDR3 consists of 16 residues. The V gene end was trimmed by 0 bases and the J gene end by 5 bases; junction bases not matched to a gene: 8. CDR3 protein: CASSVDWGQGSYGYTF. The CDR3 DNA is TGTGCCAGCAGCGTAGATTGGGGACAGGGCTCGTATGGCTACACCTTC.

This clone was seen a single time. J is TRBJ2-5 and V is TRBV6-5; a possible D gene is TRBD2 (5 bases). CDR3 size: 14 residues. V lost 6 bases and J lost 2, with 13 bases in between. The germline V gene has CDR1 MNHEY and CDR2 SVGAGI. Here the CDR3 DNA reads TGTGCCAGCAGGAGGGAAATGGCGCAAGAGACCCAGTACTTC. This sequence encodes CASRREMAQETQYF.

This chain joins TRBV9 and TRBJ2-7, with 9 bases lining up with TRBD1. From germline, CDR1 is SGDLS and CDR2 YYNGEE. This CDR3 comprises 14 residues. After removal of 4 bases from V and 6 bases from J, the junction contained 8 bases not matched to a gene. Here the CDR3 reads CASSPPGTGTEQYF. The CDR3 DNA reads TGTGCCAGCAGCCCCCCCGGGACAGGGACCGAGCAGTACTTC.

The chain links TRBV30 to TRBJ1-6, with D uncertain. Germline loops: CDR1 GTSNPN, CDR2 SVGIG (reference sequence). The V end lost 5 bases, the J end lost 7 bases, and 12 bases lay between the germline ends. The CDR3 covers 13 residues. The CDR3 DNA is TGTGCCTGGGGGCGGCGGGCCAATTCACCCCTCCACTTT. Encoded protein: CAWGRRANSPLHF. The full variable domain, its missing parts supplied by reference TRBV30 and TRBJ1-6, is SQTIHQWPATLVQPVGSPLSLECTVEGTSNPNLYWYRQAAGRGLQLLFYSVGIGQISSEVPQNLSASRPQDRQFILSSKKLLLSDSGFYLCAWGRRANSPLHFGNGTRLTVT.

This rearrangement joins TRBV18 to TRBJ2-7, with D tentatively TRBD1 (5 bases). Between the trimmed V and J ends, which lost 4 bases and 3 bases, there was a span of 13 bases. Looked up from germline, CDR1 is KGHSH and CDR2 is LQKENI. This CDR3 contains 14 residues. The CDR3, as DNA: TGTGCCAGCTCACTCACAGGAGCTGGCTACGAGCAGTACTTC. This encodes CASSLTGAGYEQYF.

This sequence joins TRBV29-1 and TRBJ2-1; D is undetermined. The CDR3 length is 17 residues. The germline CDR1 and CDR2 sequences are SQVTM and ANQGSEA. The V end was cut by 1 base, the J end by 2 bases, with 18 bases between. Here the CDR3 DNA reads TGCAGCGTTGAAGGTGTCGCCCGAGCGCCCACCTACAATGAGCAGTTCTTC. This sequence encodes CSVEGVARAPTYNEQFF.

This chain joins TRBV27 and TRBJ2-1; TRBD1 matches 11 bases. Per the germline V gene, CDR1 is MNHEY and CDR2 is SMNVEV (reference sequence). The CDR3 loop spans 15 amino acids. V shed 7 bases, J shed 9 bases, and the junction held 11 bases outside the gene matches. CDR3 sequence reads: CASTRTGGALGEQFF. The CDR3 DNA follows: TGTGCCAGCACGCGGACAGGGGGCGCATTGGGTGAGCAGTTCTTC.

The CDR3 DNA is TGTGCCAGCAGTTACCAGGGGCCCACTTCGAATGAGCAGTTCTTC. Amino acid sequence: CASSYQGPTSNEQFF. The V and J genes are TRBV6-5 and TRBJ2-1; perhaps TRBD1 as D (6 bases). From germline, CDR1 is MNHEY and CDR2 SVGAGI. Trimming removed 2 bases from V and 7 bases from J, with 15 bases in between. The CDR3 contains 15 residues.

The chain uses TRBV6-1 and TRBJ2-7; 10 bases agree with TRBD1. Germline V CDR1 and CDR2: MNHNS, SASEGT. The CDR3 has 16 amino acids. The V and J ends lost 2 bases and 4 bases, in that order; junction bases with no gene match: 8. CDR3 in DNA: TGTGCCAGCAGTGAAACTATGGGACAGGGGCTTTACGAGCAGTACTTC. Translated, it gives CASSETMGQGLYEQYF.

This clone was seen ten or more times. The chain links TRBV5-4 to TRBJ2-5; 10 nucleotides line up with TRBD1. The CDR3 has 17 amino acids. Per the germline V gene, CDR1 is SGHNT and CDR2 is YYREEE (reference sequence). V lost 4 bases, J lost 0 bases, and 9 bases stayed unmatched. The CDR3: CASSNEDRGIYQETQYF. In DNA form, the CDR3 reads TGTGCCAGCAGCAATGAGGACAGGGGGATTTACCAAGAGACCCAGTACTTC.

This sequence joins TRBV11-2 and TRBJ2-7; weak D call: TRBD2 (5 bases). CDR1 and CDR2 from the germline V gene are SGHAT and FQNNGV. V was shortened by 2 bases and J by 2 bases, with 10 bases between the two germline ends. The CDR3 runs to 14 residues. CDR3 coding DNA: TGTGCCAGCAGCTTAAGGACTTTTACCTACGAGCAGTACTTC. It yields the protein CASSLRTFTYEQYF.

The rearrangement uses TRBV11-2 and TRBJ1-3, with a tentative D call TRBD1 (6 bases). Germline lookup yields CDR1 SGHAT and CDR2 FQNNGV. The CDR3 extends over 14 amino acids. The V end was cut by 4 bases, the J end by 2 bases, with 9 bases between. The CDR3 DNA sequence: TGTGCCAGCAGCTCAGGGGTAACTGGAAACACCATATATTTT. Residues: CASSSGVTGNTIYF.

V is TRBV6-5 and J is TRBJ1-6; D is ambiguous. The V end was cut by 5 bases, the J end by 5 bases, with 10 bases between. The CDR3 contains 14 residues. The germline V gene has CDR1 MNHEY and CDR2 SVGAGI. CDR3 DNA: TGTGCCAGCAGTCAACAGAGACATAATTCACCCCTCCACTTT. It specifies CASSQQRHNSPLHF.

The chain joins TRBV7-9 to TRBJ1-1, with TRBD1 identical over 8 bases. The junction had 6 bases not matched to a gene; V was cut back by 5 bases and J by 1 base. This CDR3 spans 15 amino acids. CDR1 and CDR2 from the germline V gene are SEHNR and FQNEAQ (reference sequence). The CDR3 nucleotides read TGTGCCAGCAGCGGGGGCCAGGGGGCGAACACTGAAGCTTTCTTT. Translating gives CASSGGQGANTEAFF. Full variable domain (outside the CDR3, taken from reference TRBV7-9 and TRBJ1-1): DTGVSQNPRHKITKRGQNVTFRCDPISEHNRLYWYRQTLGQGPEFLTYFQNEAQLEKSRLLSDRFSAERPKGSFSTLEIQRTEQGDSAMYLCASSGGQGANTEAFFGQGTRLTVV.

This rearrangement joins TRBV6-2 or TRBV6-3 to TRBJ2-5; D is perhaps TRBD1 (5 bases). V shed 4 bases and J shed 6 bases, with 12 bases lying between them. Germline V gene data show CDR1 as MNHEY and CDR2 as SVGEGT. This CDR3 has 13 residues. CDR3: CASSLQGLQTQYF. The CDR3 region has the DNA TGTGCCAGCAGTTTGCAGGGATTGCAGACCCAGTACTTC.

This sequence joins TRBV29-1 and TRBJ2-7, with 8 bases identical to TRBD2. V trimming: 7 bases; J trimming: 1 base; junction bases outside the gene matches: 9. The CDR3 sequence is 14 residues long. Germline V gene lookup returns CDR1 SQVTM and CDR2 ANQGSEA. The CDR3 sequence: CSARGGSRSYEQYF. The CDR3 DNA reads as TGCAGCGCCCGGGGGGGGAGTAGGTCCTACGAGCAGTACTTC.